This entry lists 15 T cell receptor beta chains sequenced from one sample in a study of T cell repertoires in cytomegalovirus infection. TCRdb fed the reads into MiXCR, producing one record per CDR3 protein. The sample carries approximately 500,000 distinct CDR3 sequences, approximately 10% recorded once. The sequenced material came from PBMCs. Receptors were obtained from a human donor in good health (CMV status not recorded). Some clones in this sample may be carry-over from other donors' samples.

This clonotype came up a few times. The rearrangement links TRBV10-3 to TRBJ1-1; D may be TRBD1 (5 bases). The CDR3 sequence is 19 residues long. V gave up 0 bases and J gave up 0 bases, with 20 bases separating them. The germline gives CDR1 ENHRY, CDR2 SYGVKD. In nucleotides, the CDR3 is TGTGCCATCAGTGAGTCGGCGGTGACAGTCCTAAATATGAACACTGAAGCTTTCTTT. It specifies CAISESAVTVLNMNTEAFF.

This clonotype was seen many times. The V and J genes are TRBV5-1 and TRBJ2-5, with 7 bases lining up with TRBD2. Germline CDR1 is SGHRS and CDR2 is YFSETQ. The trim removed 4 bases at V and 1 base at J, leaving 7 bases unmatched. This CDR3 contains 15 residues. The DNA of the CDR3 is TGCGCCAGCAGCAGGGGCGGCGGGGGCCAAGAGACCCAGTACTTC. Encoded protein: CASSRGGGGQETQYF.

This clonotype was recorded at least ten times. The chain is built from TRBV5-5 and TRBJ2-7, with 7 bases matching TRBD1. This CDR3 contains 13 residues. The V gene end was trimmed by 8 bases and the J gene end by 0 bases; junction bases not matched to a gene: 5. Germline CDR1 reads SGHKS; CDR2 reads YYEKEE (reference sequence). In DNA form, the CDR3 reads TGTGCCAGTAGGAGGACAGGCTCCTACGAGCAGTACTTC. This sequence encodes CASRRTGSYEQYF.

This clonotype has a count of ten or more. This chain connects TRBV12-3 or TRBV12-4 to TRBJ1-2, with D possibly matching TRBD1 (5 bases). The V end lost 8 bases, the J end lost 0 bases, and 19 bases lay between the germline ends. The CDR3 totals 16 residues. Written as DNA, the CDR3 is TGTGCCAGCGGGCCGGGACGCCGCCTTACTAACTATGGCTACACCTTC. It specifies CASGPGRRLTNYGYTF.

The chain's CDR3 is CASSYSHRSLSYEQYF. The CDR3 DNA is TGTGCCAGCAGTTACTCGCACAGGAGCCTCTCCTACGAGCAGTACTTC. The rearrangement joins TRBV6-6 to TRBJ2-7, with D maybe TRBD1 (5 bases). Germline V CDR1 and CDR2: MNHNY, SVGAGI (reference sequence). The CDR3 runs 16 residues. Trimming removed 0 bases at V and 0 bases at J, with 12 bases between.

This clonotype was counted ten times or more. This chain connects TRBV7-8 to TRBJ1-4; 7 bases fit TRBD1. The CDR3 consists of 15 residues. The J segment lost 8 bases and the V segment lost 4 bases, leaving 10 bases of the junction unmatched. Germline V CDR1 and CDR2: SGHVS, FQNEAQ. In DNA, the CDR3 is TGTGCCAGCAGCTCGACTATATTGACAGGGGAAAAACTGTTTTTT. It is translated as CASSSTILTGEKLFF.

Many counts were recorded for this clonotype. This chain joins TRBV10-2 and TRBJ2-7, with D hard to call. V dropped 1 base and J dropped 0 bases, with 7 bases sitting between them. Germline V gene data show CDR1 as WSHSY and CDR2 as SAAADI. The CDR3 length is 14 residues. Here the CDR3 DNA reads TGCGCCAGCAGTGAGTACTTTAACTCCTACGAGCAGTACTTC. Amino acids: CASSEYFNSYEQYF.

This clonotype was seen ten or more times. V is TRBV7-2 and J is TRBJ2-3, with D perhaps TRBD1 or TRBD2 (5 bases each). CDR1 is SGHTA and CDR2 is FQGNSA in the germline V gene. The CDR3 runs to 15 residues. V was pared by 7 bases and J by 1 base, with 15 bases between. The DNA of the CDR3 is TGTGCCAGCACCTTGTGGGGGTGGGGCACAGATACGCAGTATTTT. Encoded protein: CASTLWGWGTDTQYF.

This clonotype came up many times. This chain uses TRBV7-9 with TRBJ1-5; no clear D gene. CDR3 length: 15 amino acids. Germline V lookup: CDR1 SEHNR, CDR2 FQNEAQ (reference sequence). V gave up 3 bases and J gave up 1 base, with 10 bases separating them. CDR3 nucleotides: TGTGCCAGCAGCTTGGCGATGGGGAGCAATCAGCCCCAGCATTTT. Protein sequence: CASSLAMGSNQPQHF.

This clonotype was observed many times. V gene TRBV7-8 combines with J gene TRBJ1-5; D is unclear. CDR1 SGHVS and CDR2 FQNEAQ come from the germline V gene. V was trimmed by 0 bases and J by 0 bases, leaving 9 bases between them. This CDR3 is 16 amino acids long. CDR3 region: CASSLAGLGSNQPQHF. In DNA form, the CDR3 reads TGTGCCAGCAGCTTAGCCGGTTTGGGTAGCAATCAGCCCCAGCATTTT.

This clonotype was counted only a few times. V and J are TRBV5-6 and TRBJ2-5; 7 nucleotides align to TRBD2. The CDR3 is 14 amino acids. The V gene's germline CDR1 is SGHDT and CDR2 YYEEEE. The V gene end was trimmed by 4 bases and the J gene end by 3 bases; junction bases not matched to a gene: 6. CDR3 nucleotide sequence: TGTGCCAGCAGCGGGACGGGAGGAAAAGAGACCCAGTACTTC. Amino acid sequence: CASSGTGGKETQYF.

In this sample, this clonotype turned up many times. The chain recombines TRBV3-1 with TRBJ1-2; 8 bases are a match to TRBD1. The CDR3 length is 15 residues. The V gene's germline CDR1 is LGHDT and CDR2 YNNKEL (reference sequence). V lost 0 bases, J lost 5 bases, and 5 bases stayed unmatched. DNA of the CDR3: TGTGCCAGCAGCCAAGATTACAGACAGGGGTATGGCTACACCTTC. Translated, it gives CASSQDYRQGYGYTF.

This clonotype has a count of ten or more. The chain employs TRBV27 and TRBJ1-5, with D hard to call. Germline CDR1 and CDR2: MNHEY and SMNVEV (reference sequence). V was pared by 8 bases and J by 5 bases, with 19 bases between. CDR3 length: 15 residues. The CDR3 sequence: CASSPGYGLHQPQHF. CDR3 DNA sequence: TGTGCCAGCTCCCCGGGGTACGGTCTTCATCAGCCCCAGCATTTT.

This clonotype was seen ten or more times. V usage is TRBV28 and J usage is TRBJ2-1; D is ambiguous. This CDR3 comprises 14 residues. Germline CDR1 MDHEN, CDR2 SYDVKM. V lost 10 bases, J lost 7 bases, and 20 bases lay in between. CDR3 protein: CATESRPRANEQFF. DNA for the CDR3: TGTGCCACCGAAAGCCGGCCCCGGGCGAATGAGCAGTTCTTC.

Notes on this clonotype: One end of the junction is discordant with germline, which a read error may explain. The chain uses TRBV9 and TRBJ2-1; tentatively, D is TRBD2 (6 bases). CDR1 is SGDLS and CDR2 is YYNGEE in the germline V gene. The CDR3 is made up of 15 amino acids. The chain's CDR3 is CASSPGGGSNNEQFF. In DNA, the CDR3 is TGTGCCAGCAGCCCCGGGGGTGGCTCCAACAATGAGCAGTTCTTC.